These 4 T cell receptor beta chains originate from one sample sequenced in a study of T cells after yellow fever vaccination (dated by TCRdb to the late 2010s). The library was prepared using 5' RACE. The instrument was an Illumina NovaSeq 6000. TCRdb cleaned the public reads at Q25 with fastp, built clones with MiXCR and kept in-frame beta chains. Each record represents a unique CDR3 protein, reported with the most common genes and DNA among its rows. The sample table shows about 260,000 distinct CDR3 sequences, and about 5.2% are seen once. Roughly 3.4% of the sample is taken by the ten largest. The treatment or condition label, as the study defines it: live attenuated yellow fever vaccine strain. The sample here was CD4+ T cells sorted from PBMCs, taken on the day of the yellow fever booster vaccination. The receptors were gathered from a man younger than 35 who received the YFV17D yellow fever vaccine.

This clonotype came up a few times. DNA for the CDR3: TGTGCCAGCAGCCCGGAGGGCATTAGCGGCTCGAGGACCCAGTACTTC. The encoded protein is CASSPEGISGSRTQYF. The chain employs TRBV5-4 and TRBJ2-5; perhaps TRBD2 as D (6 bases). The CDR3 totals 16 residues. Germline V lookup: CDR1 SGHNT, CDR2 YYREEE (reference sequence). Trimming removed 4 bases from V and 7 bases from J, with 23 bases in between.

Many counts were recorded for this clonotype. The rearrangement joins TRBV4-2 to TRBJ2-2; 10 positions match TRBD2. Unmatched junction bases numbered 10, after V lost 3 bases and J lost 6 bases. Germline assignment: CDR1 LGHNA and CDR2 YNFKEQ. The CDR3 runs 17 residues. The CDR3 loop is CASSQSWTSGSAGELFF. The DNA of the CDR3 is TGTGCCAGCAGCCAGTCCTGGACTAGCGGTTCGGCCGGGGAGCTGTTTTTT.

A few counts support this clonotype. V usage is TRBV19 and J usage is TRBJ2-3; TRBD2 matches 7 bases. CDR3 length: 17 amino acids. V gave up 5 bases and J gave up 0 bases; unmatched junction bases: 11. Germline V CDR1 and CDR2: LNHDA, SQIVND (reference sequence). The CDR3 DNA sequence: TGTGCCAGTAGTCTGCCACTAGCGCAGGCTAGCACAGATACGCAGTATTTT. This translates into CASSLPLAQASTDTQYF.

This clonotype came up many times. The chain links TRBV7-9 to TRBJ2-7; 10 bases match TRBD2. In germline, CDR1 is SEHNR, CDR2 FQNEAQ (reference sequence). J was trimmed by 2 bases and V by 5 bases; bases with no gene match: 3. CDR3 length: 14 amino acids. In DNA form, the CDR3 reads TGTGCCAGCAGCCGAAGCGGGGGGGCCTACGAGCAGTACTTC. Translating gives CASSRSGGAYEQYF.